The rows below give T cell receptor beta chains drawn from one sample of a study of T cells after yellow fever vaccination. TCRdb passed the 5' RACE reads through MiXCR, listing each CDR3 protein once. In the table there are some 600,000 distinct CDR3 sequences, around 16% of which are singletons. This material consisted of PBMCs, taken 5 days after the first yellow fever vaccination. The receptors here all came from a man aged 18 to 29 who received the YFV17D yellow fever vaccine. The CDR3 runs from the conserved cysteine through the conserved F or W. D genes are given only for firm matches. Only some rows state a clone size, as once, few, many or a class for expanded clones.

V gene	D gene	J gene	clone size	CDR3 protein	CDR3 DNA
TRBV9	NA	TRBJ2-1	NA	CASSVVSGPNEQFF	TGTGCCAGCAGCGTAGTCTCTGGGCCCAATGAGCAGTTCTTC
TRBV15	TRBD1	TRBJ2-1	few	CATLGQVLGNEQFF	TGTGCCACCTTGGGACAGGTGTTGGGCAATGAGCAGTTCTTC
TRBV4-1	NA	TRBJ1-5	few	CASSQGSDSYQPQHF	TGCGCCAGCAGCCAAGGATCGGACAGCTATCAGCCCCAGCATTTT
TRBV11-1	NA	TRBJ1-4	NA	CASSLVHVEIRATNEKLFF	TGTGCCAGCAGCTTAGTTCATGTTGAGATTCGCGCAACTAATGAAAAACTGTTTTTT
TRBV12-3/TRBV12-4	NA	TRBJ2-2	NA	CASRTQGGTGELFF	TGTGCCAGCAGAACTCAGGGCGGCACCGGGGAGCTGTTTTTT
TRBV7-9	NA	TRBJ2-1	NA	CASSSGENEQFF	TGTGCCAGCAGCTCAGGGGAAAATGAGCAGTTCTTC
TRBV7-2	NA	TRBJ2-7	many	CASSSGFDEQYF	TGTGCCAGCAGCTCCGGGTTTGACGAGCAGTACTTC
TRBV6-1	NA	TRBJ2-5	NA	CASRDGLAETQYF	TGTGCCAGCAGAGACGGGCTAGCAGAGACCCAGTACTTC
TRBV4-2	NA	TRBJ2-5	NA	CASSHGAEMDF	TGTGCCAGCAGCCATGGGGCGGAGATGGACTTC
TRBV7-2	TRBD1	TRBJ2-2	few	CASSVQQGPGELFF	TGTGCCAGCAGCGTTCAACAGGGGCCCGGGGAGCTGTTTTTT
TRBV2	TRBD1	TRBJ1-1	few	CASRGQTLNTEAFF	TGTGCCAGCAGGGGACAGACACTAAACACTGAAGCTTTCTTT
TRBV25-1	NA	TRBJ2-7	few	CASAGVSYEQYF	TGTGCCAGCGCAGGTGTCTCCTACGAGCAGTACTTC
TRBV2	NA	TRBJ2-2	many	CASTLSGELFF	TGTGCCAGCACCCTTTCCGGGGAGCTGTTTTTT
TRBV14	TRBD1	TRBJ1-1	many	CASSQQGALGTEAFF	TGTGCCAGCAGCCAACAGGGGGCATTGGGAACTGAAGCTTTCTTT